This T cell receptor beta chain was found in a study of T cells after yellow fever vaccination. This clonotype was recorded a few times. The target antigen is unknown. Researchers made TCR cDNA using 5'RACE template switching, and this step added a universal primer site and UMIs. A single record per CDR3 protein comes from TCRdb applying MiXCR to the 5' RACE reads. Here the sample spans around 590,000 distinct CDR3 sequences, more than 9% being singletons. The study, taken as a whole, reports: It was the secondary response that reached its peak faster, day 5 versus 15, but it was weaker. Reappearing after the booster were most of the clones from primary vaccination (less than 97% CD4, 88% CD8).

The sequencing here drew on PBMCs, taken on the day of the yellow fever booster vaccination. The TCR sequence derives from a man aged 30-40 years who received the YFV17D yellow fever vaccine.

Written as DNA, the CDR3 is TGTGCCAGCAGTCCTGGGGCGACAGGGAGCAATCAGCCCCAGCATTTT. Translating it yields CASSPGATGSNQPQHF. The chain carries TRBV12-3 or TRBV12-4 and TRBJ1-5, with 7 bases matching TRBD1. The trim removed 5 bases at V and 1 base at J, leaving 8 bases unmatched. The CDR3 has 16 residues.